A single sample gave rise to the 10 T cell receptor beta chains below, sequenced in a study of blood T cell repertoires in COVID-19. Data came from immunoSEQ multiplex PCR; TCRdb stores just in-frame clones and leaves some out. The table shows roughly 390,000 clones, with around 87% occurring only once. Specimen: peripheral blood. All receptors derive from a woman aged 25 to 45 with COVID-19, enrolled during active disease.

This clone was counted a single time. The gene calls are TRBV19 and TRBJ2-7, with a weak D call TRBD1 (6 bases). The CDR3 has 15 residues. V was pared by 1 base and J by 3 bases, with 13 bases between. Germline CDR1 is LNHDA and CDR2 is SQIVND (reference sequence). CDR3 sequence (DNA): TGTGCCAGTAGTATAGCGTTGGCAGGGGACTACGAGCAGTACTTC. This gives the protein CASSIALAGDYEQYF.

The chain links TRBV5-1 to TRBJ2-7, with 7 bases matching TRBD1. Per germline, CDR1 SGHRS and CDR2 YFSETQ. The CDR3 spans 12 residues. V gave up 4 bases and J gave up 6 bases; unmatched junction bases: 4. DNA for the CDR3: TGCGCCAGCAGCCCGAACAGGGGCGAGCAGTACTTC. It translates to CASSPNRGEQYF.

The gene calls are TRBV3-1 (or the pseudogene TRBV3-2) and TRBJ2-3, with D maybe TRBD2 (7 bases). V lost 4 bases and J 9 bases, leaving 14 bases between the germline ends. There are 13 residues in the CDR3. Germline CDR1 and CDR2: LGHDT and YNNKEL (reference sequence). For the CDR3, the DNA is TGTGCCAGCAGCCGGGGGGCTAGCGGCACGCAGTATTTT. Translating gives CASSRGASGTQYF.

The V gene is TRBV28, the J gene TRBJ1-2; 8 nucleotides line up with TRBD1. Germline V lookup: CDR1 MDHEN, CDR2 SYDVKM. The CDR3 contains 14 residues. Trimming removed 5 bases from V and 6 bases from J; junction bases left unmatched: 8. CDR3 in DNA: TGTGCCAGCAGTCCCGACGCGGGACAGGATGGCTACACCTTC. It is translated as CASSPDAGQDGYTF.

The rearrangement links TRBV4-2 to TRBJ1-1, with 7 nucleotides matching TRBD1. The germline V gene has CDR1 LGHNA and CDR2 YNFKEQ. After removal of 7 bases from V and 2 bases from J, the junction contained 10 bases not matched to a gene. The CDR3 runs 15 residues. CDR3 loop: CASTGTAPTNTEAFF. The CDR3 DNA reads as TGTGCCAGCACCGGGACAGCTCCGACCAACACTGAAGCTTTCTTT.

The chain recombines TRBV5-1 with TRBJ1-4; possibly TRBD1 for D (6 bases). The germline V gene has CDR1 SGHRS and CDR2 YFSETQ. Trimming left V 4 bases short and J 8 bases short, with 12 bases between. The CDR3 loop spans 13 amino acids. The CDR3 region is CASSAGVGEKLFF. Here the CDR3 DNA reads TGCGCCAGCAGCGCAGGGGTTGGAGAAAAACTGTTTTTT.

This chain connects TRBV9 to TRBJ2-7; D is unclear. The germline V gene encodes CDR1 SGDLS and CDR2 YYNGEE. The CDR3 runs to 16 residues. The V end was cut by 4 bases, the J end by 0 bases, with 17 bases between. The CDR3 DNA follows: TGTGCCAGCAGCCCGTCACCCGACTCGATCTCCTACGAGCAGTACTTC. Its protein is CASSPSPDSISYEQYF.

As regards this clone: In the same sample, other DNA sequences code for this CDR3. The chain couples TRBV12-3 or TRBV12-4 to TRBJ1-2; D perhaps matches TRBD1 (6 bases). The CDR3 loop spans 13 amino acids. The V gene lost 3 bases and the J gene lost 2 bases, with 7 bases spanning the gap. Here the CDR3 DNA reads TGTGCCAGCAGTTTGGGACAAAACTATGGCTACACCTTC. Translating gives CASSLGQNYGYTF.

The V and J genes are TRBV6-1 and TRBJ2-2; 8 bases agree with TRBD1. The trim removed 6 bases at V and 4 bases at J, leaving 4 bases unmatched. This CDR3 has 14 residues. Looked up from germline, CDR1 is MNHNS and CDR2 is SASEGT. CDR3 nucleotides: TGTGCCAGCAGCGGGACAGGAGGCACCGGGGAGCTGTTTTTT. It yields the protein CASSGTGGTGELFF.

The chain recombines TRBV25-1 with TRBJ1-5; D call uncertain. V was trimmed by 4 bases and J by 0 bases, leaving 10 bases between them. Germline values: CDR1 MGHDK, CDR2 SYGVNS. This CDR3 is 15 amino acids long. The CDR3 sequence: CASSAGSYSNQPQHF. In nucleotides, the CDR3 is TGTGCCAGCAGTGCGGGGTCCTATAGCAATCAGCCCCAGCATTTT. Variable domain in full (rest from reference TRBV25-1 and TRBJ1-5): EADIYQTPRYLVIGTGKKITLECSQTMGHDKMYWYQQDPGMELHLIHYSYGVNSTEKGDLSSESTVSRIRTEHFPLTLESARPSHTSQYLCASSAGSYSNQPQHFGDGTRLSIL.